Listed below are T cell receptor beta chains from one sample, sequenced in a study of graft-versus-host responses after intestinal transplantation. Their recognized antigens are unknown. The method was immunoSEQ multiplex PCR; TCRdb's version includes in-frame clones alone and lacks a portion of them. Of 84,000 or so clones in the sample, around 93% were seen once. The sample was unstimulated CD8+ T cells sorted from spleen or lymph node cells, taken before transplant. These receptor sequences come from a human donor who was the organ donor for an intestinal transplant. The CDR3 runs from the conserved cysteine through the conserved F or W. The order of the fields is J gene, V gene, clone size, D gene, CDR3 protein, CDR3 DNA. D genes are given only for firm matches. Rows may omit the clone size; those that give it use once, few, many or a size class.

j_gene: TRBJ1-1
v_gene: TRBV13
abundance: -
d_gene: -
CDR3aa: CASTTAMNTEAFF
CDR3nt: TGTGCCAGCACGACAGCCATGAACACTGAAGCTTTCTTT

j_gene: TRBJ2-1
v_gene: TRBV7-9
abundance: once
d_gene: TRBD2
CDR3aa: CASSPIAGGSMQFF
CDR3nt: TGTGCCAGCAGCCCCATCGCGGGAGGGAGTATGCAGTTCTTC

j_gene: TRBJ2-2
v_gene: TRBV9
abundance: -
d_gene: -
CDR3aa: CASSVGQNTGELFF
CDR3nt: TGTGCCAGCAGCGTGGGACAGAACACCGGGGAGCTGTTTTTT

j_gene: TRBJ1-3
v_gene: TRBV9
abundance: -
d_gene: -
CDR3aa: CASSALGGSSGNTIYF
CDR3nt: TGTGCCAGCAGCGCCCTGGGGGGGAGCTCTGGAAACACCATATATTTT

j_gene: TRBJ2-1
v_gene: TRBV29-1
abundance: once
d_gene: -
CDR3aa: CSVAMGADEQFF
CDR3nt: TGCAGCGTAGCTATGGGGGCGGATGAGCAGTTCTTC

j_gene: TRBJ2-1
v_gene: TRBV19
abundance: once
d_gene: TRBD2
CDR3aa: CASDSGGAGEQFF
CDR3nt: TGTGCCAGTGATAGCGGGGGGGCCGGTGAGCAGTTCTTC

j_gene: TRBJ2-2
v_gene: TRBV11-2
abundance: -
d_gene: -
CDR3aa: CASSRKRQTTGELFF
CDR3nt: TGTGCCAGCAGCCGAAAACGACAAACCACCGGGGAGCTGTTTTTT

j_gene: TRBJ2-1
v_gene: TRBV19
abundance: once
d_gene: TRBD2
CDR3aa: CASSISAGEWSEQFF
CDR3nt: TGTGCCAGTAGTATCAGTGCGGGAGAGTGGAGTGAGCAGTTCTTC

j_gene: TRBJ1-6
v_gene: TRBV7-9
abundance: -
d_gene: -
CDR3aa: CASQSDNSPLHF
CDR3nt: TGTGCCAGCCAATCGGATAATTCACCCCTCCACTTT

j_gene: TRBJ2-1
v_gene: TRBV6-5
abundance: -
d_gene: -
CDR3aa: CASSADSQLLNEQFF
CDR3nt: TGTGCCAGCAGTGCCGACAGCCAACTCCTCAATGAGCAGTTCTTC

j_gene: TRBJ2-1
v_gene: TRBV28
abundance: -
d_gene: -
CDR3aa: CASSKYGALANEQFF
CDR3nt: TGTGCCAGCAGTAAGTACGGGGCCCTAGCGAATGAGCAGTTCTTC

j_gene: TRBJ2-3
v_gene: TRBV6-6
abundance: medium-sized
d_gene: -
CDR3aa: CASSYVSLSADTQYF
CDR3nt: TGTGCCAGCAGTTACGTTTCCCTCTCCGCAGATACGCAGTATTTT

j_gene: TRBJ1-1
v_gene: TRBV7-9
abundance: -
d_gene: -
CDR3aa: CASSLGLGGTEAFF
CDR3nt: TGTGCCAGCAGCTTAGGCCTGGGGGGCACTGAAGCTTTCTTT

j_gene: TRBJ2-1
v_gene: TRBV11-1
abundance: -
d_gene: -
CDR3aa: CASSLGLGVSYNEQFF
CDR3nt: TGTGCCAGCAGCTTAGGGTTAGGGGTCTCCTACAATGAGCAGTTCTTC

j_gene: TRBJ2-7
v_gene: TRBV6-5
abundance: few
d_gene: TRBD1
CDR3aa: CASTRDRGLYEQYF
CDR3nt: TGTGCCAGCACCAGGGACAGGGGGCTCTACGAGCAGTACTTC

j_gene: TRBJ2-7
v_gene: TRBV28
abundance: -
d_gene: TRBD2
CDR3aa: CASSFAGGSGGVSSYEQYF
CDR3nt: TGTGCCAGCAGTTTCGCTGGGGGTAGCGGGGGAGTGTCCTCCTACGAGCAGTACTTC

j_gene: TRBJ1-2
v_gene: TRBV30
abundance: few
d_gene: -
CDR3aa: CAWGPGQPNYGYTF
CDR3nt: TGTGCCTGGGGTCCCGGACAGCCCAACTATGGCTACACCTTC

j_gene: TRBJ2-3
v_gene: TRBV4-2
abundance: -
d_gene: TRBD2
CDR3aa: CASSQLEREPTDTQYF
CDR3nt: TGTGCCAGCAGCCAACTCGAGCGGGAGCCCACAGATACGCAGTATTTT

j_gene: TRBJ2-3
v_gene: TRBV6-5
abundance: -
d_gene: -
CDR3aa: CASSYGPTTDTQYF
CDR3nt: TGTGCCAGCAGTTACGGGCCAACCACAGATACGCAGTATTTT

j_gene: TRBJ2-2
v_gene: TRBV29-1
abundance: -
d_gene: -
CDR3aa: CSVDTGLMGLTGELFF
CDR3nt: TGCAGCGTTGATACGGGGCTGATGGGACTCACCGGGGAGCTGTTTTTT

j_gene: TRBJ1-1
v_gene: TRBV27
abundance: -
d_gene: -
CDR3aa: CASSENTGLNTEAFF
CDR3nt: TGTGCCAGCAGCGAAAACACAGGGCTGAACACTGAAGCTTTCTTT

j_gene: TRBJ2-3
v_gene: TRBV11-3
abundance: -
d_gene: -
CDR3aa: CASRIGQGSTDTQYF
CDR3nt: TGTGCCAGCAGGATCGGGCAGGGTAGCACAGATACGCAGTATTTT

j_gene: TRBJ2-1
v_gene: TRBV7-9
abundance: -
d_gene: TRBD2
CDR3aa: CASSSTPGGLAGSGDEQFF
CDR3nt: TGTGCCAGCAGCTCGACCCCCGGGGGACTAGCGGGAAGTGGGGATGAGCAGTTCTTC

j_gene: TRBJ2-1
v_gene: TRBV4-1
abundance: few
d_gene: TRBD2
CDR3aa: CASSQMTSGGIDEQFF
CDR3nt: TGCGCCAGCAGCCAAATGACCAGCGGGGGGATCGATGAGCAGTTCTTC

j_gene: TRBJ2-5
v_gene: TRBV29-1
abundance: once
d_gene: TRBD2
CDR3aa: CSADGTSGKETQYF
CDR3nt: TGCAGCGCGGATGGGACTAGCGGGAAAGAGACCCAGTACTTC

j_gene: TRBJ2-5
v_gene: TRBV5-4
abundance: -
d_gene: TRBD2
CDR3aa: CASSTEREGEETQYF
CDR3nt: TGTGCCAGCAGCACGGAGCGGGAGGGGGAGGAGACCCAGTACTTC

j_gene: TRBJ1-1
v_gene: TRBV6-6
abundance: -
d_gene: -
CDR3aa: CASSISGGANTEAFF
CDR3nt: TGTGCCAGCAGTATCTCCGGGGGAGCGAACACTGAAGCTTTCTTT

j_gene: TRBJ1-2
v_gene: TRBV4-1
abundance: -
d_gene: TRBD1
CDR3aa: CASSQPGTGSRSAPEGYTF
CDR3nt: TGCGCCAGCAGCCAACCCGGGACAGGGAGTCGTTCAGCTCCCGAAGGCTACACCTTC

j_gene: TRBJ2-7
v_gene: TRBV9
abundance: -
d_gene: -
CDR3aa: CASSVGGGGVYEQYF
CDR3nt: TGTGCCAGCAGCGTAGGGGGGGGCGGAGTCTACGAGCAGTACTTC

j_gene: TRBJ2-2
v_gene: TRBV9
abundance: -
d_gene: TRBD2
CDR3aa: CASSALAGAFNTGELFF
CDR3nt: TGTGCCAGCAGCGCACTAGCGGGGGCCTTCAACACCGGGGAGCTGTTTTTT

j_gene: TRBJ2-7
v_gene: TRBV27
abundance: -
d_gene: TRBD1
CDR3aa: CASSSGTGGYEQYF
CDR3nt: TGTGCCAGCAGTTCCGGGACAGGGGGCTACGAGCAGTACTTC

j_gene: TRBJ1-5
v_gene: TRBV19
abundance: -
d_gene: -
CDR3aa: CASSISGYSNQPQHF
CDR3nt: TGTGCCAGTAGTATCTCGGGTTATAGCAATCAGCCCCAGCATTTT

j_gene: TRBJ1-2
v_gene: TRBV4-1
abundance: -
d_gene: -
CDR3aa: CASSPTQTADGYTF
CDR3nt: TGCGCCAGCAGCCCCACCCAGACAGCTGATGGCTACACCTTC

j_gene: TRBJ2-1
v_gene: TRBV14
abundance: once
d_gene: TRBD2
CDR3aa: CASSQDWRGVSNEQFF
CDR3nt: TGTGCCAGCAGCCAAGATTGGCGGGGGGTCAGCAATGAGCAGTTCTTC

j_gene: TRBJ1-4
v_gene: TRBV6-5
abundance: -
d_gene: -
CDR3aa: CASSYSPGTNEKLFF
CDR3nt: TGTGCCAGCAGTTACTCGCCAGGGACTAATGAAAAACTGTTTTTT

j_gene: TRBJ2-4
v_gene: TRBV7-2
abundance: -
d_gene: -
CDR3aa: CASSPRTLARNIQYF
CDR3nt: TGTGCCAGCAGCCCAAGGACATTAGCCAGAAACATTCAGTACTTC

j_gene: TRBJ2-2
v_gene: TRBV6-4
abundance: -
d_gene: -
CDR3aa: CAGRTGELFF
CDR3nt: TGTGCCGGGAGGACCGGGGAGCTGTTTTTT

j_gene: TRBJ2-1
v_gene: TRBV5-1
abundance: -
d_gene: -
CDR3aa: CASSVGLLNEQFF
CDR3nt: TGCGCCAGCAGCGTGGGACTCCTCAATGAGCAGTTCTTC

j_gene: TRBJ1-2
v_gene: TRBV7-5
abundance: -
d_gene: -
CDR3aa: CARSCGQGPYGYTF
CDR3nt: TGTGCCAGAAGCTGCGGACAGGGGCCGTATGGCTACACCTTC

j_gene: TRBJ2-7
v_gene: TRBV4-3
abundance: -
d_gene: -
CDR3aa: CASSLEWGPSGSYEQYF
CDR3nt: TGCGCCAGCAGCCTCGAATGGGGGCCGAGCGGTTCCTACGAGCAGTACTTC

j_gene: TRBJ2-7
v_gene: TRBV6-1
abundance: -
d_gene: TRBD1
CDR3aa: CASSEADRVVYEQYF
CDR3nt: TGTGCCAGCAGTGAAGCGGACAGGGTTGTGTACGAGCAGTACTTC

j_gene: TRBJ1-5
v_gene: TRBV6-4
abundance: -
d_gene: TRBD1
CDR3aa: CASSDPGQPFSTPQHF
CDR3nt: TGTGCCAGCAGTGACCCGGGACAGCCGTTTTCGACGCCCCAGCATTTT

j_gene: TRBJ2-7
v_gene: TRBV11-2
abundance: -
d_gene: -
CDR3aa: CASSSGGTSYEQYF
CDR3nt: TGTGCCAGCAGCTCAGGTGGAACCTCCTACGAGCAGTACTTC

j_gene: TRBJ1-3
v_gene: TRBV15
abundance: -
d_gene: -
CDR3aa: CATSRDRSSSGNTIYF
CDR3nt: TGTGCCACCAGCAGAGATCGATCCAGCTCTGGAAACACCATATATTTT

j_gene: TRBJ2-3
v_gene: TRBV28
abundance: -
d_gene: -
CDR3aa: CASSPTPGEDTQYF
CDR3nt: TGTGCCAGCAGCCCTACTCCAGGGGAAGATACGCAGTATTTT

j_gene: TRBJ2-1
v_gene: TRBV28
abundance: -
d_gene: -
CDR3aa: CASSSTLSLAEDDNEQFF
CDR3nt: TGTGCCAGCAGCTCGACACTCTCCTTAGCGGAAGACGACAATGAGCAGTTCTTC

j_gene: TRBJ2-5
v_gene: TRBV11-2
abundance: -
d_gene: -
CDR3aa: CASSPPGQQETQYF
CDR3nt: TGTGCCAGCAGCCCACCCGGACAGCAAGAGACCCAGTACTTC

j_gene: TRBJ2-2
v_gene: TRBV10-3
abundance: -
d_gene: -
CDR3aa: CAISELDTGELFF
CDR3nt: TGTGCCATCAGTGAGCTTGACACCGGGGAGCTGTTTTTT

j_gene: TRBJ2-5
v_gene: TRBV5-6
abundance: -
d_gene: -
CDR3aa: CASRQTEEETQYF
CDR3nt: TGTGCCAGCAGACAGACAGAGGAAGAGACCCAGTACTTC

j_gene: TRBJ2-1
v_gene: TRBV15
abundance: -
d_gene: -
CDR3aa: CATRPYSDAGEQFF
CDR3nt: TGTGCCACACGGCCCTACAGCGATGCAGGGGAGCAGTTCTTC

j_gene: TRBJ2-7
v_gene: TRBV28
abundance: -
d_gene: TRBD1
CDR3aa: CASTPGTGHYEQYF
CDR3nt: TGTGCCAGCACGCCCGGGACAGGACATTACGAGCAGTACTTC

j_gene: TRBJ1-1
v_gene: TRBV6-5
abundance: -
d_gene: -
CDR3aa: CASSYRTEAFF
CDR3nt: TGTGCCAGCAGTTACCGCACTGAAGCTTTCTTT

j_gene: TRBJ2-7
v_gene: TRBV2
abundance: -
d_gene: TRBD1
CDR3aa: CASSATGGIVREQYF
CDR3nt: TGTGCCAGCAGCGCAACAGGGGGTATCGTGCGCGAGCAGTACTTC

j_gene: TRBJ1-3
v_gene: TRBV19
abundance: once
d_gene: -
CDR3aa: CASSYREGGNTIYF
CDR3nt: TGTGCCAGTAGTTACAGGGAAGGTGGAAACACCATATATTTT

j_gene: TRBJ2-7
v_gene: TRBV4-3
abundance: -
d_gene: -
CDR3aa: CASEVDIGGSGEQYF
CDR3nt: TGCGCCAGCGAAGTTGATATAGGCGGTTCGGGGGAGCAGTACTTC

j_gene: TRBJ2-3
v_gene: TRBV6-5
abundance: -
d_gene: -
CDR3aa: CASSYSSGGIEYF
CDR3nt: TGTGCCAGCAGTTACTCGTCGGGGGGCATAGAGTATTTT

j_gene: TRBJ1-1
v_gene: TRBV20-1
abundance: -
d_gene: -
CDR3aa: CSARDTVEAFF
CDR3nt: TGCAGTGCTAGAGATACAGTTGAAGCTTTCTTT